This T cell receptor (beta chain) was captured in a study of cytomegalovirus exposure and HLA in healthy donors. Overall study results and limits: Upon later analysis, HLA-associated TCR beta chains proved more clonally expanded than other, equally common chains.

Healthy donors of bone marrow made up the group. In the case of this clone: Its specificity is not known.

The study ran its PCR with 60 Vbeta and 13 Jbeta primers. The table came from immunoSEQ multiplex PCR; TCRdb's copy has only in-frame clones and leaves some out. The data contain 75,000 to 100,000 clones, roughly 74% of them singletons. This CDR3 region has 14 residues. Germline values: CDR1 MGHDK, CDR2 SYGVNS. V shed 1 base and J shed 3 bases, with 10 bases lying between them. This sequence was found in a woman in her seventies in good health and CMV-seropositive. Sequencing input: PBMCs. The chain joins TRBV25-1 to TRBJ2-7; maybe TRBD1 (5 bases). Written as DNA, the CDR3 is TGTGCCAGCAGTGAATCTCCTCAGGGCTACGAGCAGTACTTC. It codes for CASSESPQGYEQYF.